The entry below gives a single T cell receptor (beta chain) sequence along with its context. The CDR3 length is 13 residues. V dropped 6 bases and J dropped 4 bases, with 12 bases sitting between them. Germline CDR1 is MGHDK and CDR2 is SYGVNS. The data stem from a study of blood T cell repertoires in COVID-19. Study at large: PBMCs, B-cell-depleted T cells, or T cells provided the cDNA or gDNA that made up the material.

Per the authors' pipeline: Amplification with reference gene primers provided the estimates of nucleated cell counts. Assay: immunoSEQ multiplex PCR; the TCRdb copy retains only in-frame clones and omits some. V, J and clone size were drawn from that table, and D and trimming were deduced from the DNA. The sample lists roughly 61,000 clones; 90% were seen once. Sequenced input: peripheral blood. This sequence joins TRBV25-1 and TRBJ1-1, with D hard to call. The clonotype was recovered from an elderly man with acute or convalescent COVID-19. Here the CDR3 DNA reads TGTGCCAGCAGGGAGGGAGGGATCACTGAAGCTTTCTTT. It specifies CASREGGITEAFF.